In its sample, the clone carrying this TCR beta chain was seen once. This sample was included in a study of blood T cell repertoires in COVID-19. Study-level background: Sites across the United States, Italy and Spain contributed samples from acute and convalescent COVID-19. In each case, the material was cDNA or gDNA derived from T cells, B-cell-depleted T cells, or PBMCs.

Source study methods: Reference gene primer amplification in the assay estimated nucleated cell counts. TCRdb keeps only in-frame clones here, not all; method: immunoSEQ multiplex PCR. That table furnishes V, J and clone size, whereas the DNA furnished D and trimming. The table lists about 440,000 clones, approximately 88% of them singletons. In germline, CDR1 is PRHDT, CDR2 FYEKMQ (reference sequence). J lost 1 base, V lost 2 bases, and 4 bases had no gene match. The CDR3 runs to 15 residues. Followed longitudinally, the Seattle patients had been enrolled during active infection. Sequenced sample: peripheral blood. The receptor comes from a woman between 50 and 59 years old with COVID-19, enrolled during active disease. This chain connects TRBV13 to TRBJ2-7, with 8 bases lining up with TRBD1. CDR3 nucleotides: TGTGCCAGCAGCTTAAAAGGACAGGGATCCTACGAGCAGTACTTC. This encodes CASSLKGQGSYEQYF.